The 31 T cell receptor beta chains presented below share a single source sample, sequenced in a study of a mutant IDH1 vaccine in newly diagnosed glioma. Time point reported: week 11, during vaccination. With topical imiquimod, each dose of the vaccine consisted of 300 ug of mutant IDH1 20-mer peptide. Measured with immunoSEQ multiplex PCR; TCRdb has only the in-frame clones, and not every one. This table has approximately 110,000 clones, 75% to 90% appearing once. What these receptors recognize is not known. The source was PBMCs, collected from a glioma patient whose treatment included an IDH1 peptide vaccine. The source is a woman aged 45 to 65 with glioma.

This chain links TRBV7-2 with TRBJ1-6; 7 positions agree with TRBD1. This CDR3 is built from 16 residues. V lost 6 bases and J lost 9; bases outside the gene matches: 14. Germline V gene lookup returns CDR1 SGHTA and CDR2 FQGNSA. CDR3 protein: CASRTDRASLGSPLHF. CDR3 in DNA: TGTGCCAGCAGGACCGACAGGGCTTCCTTGGGTTCACCCCTCCACTTT.

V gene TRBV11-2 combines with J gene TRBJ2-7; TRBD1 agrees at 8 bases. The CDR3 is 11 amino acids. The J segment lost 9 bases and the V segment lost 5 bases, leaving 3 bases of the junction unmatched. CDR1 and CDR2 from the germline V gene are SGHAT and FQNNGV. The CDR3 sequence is CASSRQGWQYF. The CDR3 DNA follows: TGTGCCAGCAGCAGACAGGGGTGGCAGTACTTC.

The CDR3 region is CASSKAGEGGSSPLHF. The CDR3 nucleotides read TGTGCCAGCTCAAAGGCGGGGGAAGGAGGGAGTTCACCCCTCCACTTT. The chain employs TRBV5-4 and TRBJ1-6; maybe TRBD1 (5 bases). Between the trimmed V and J ends, which lost 7 bases and 9 bases, there was a span of 23 bases. The germline CDR1 and CDR2 sequences are SGHNT and YYREEE (reference sequence). The CDR3 is made up of 16 amino acids.

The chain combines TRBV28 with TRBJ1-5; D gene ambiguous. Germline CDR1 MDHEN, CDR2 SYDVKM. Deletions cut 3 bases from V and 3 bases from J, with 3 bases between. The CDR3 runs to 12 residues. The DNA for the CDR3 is TGTGCCAGCAGTTTCTCCAATCAGCCCCAGCATTTT. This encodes CASSFSNQPQHF.

In DNA form, the CDR3 reads TGTGCCAGCAGTTTGGGACCGACGTACTATGGCTACACCTTC. Protein product: CASSLGPTYYGYTF. The chain is built from TRBV6-1 and TRBJ1-2, with D possibly being TRBD1 (5 bases). The ends were cut back, 5 bases at V and 3 bases at J, with 13 bases in the middle. The length of the CDR3 is 14 residues. CDR1 is MNHNS and CDR2 is SASEGT in the germline V gene.

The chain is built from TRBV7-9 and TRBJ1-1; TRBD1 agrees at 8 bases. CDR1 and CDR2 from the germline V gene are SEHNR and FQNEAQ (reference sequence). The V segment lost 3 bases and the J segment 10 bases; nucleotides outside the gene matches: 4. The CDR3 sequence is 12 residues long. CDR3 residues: CASSFRTGSAFF. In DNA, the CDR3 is TGTGCCAGCAGCTTCAGGACAGGGTCAGCTTTCTTT.

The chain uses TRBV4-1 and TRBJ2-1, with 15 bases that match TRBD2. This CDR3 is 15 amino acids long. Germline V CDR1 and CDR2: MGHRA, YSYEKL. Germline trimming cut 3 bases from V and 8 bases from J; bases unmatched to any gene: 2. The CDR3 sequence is CASSQGLAGGDEQFF. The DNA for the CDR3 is TGCGCCAGCAGCCAGGGACTAGCGGGAGGAGATGAGCAGTTCTTC.

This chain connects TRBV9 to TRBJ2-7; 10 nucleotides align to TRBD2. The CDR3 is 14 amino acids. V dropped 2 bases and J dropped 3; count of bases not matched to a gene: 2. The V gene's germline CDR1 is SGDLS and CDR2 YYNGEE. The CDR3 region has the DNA TGTGCCAGCAGCGTTGCTAGCGGGAGCTACGAGCAGTACTTC. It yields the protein CASSVASGSYEQYF.

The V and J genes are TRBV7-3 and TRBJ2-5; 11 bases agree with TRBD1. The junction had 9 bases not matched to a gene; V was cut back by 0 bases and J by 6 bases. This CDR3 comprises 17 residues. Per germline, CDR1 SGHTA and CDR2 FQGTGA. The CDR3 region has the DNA TGTGCCAGCAGCTTAACGCGGCGGGACAGGGGGGTAAAGACCCAGTACTTC. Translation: CASSLTRRDRGVKTQYF.

CDR3 protein: CASSLTRVTVSHEQYF. The CDR3 region has the DNA TGTGCCAGCAGCTTAACCCGAGTTACGGTCTCTCACGAGCAGTACTTC. The chain links TRBV7-2 to TRBJ2-7; the D is unclear. Germline lookup yields CDR1 SGHTA and CDR2 FQGNSA. CDR3 length: 16 residues. V lost 2 bases to trimming and J lost 5 bases, with 19 bases between them. The full variable domain, rest sourced from reference TRBV7-2 and TRBJ2-7, is GAGVSQSPSNKVTEKGKDVELRCDPISGHTALYWYRQSLGQGLEFLIYFQGNSAPDKSGLPSDRFSAERTGGSVSTLTIQRTQQEDSAVYLCASSLTRVTVSHEQYFGPGTRLTVT.

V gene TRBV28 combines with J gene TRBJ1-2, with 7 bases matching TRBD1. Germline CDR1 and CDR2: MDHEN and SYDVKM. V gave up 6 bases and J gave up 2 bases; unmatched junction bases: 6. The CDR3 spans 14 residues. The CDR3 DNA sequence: TGTGCCAGCAGATCGGGACAGTCAAACTATGGCTACACCTTC. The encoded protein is CASRSGQSNYGYTF.

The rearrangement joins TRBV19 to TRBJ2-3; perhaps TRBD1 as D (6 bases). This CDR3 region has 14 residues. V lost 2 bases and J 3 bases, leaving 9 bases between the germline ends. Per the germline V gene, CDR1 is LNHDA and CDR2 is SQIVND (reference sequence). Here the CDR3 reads CASSISDSTDTQYF. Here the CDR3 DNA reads TGTGCCAGTAGTATATCGGACAGTACAGATACGCAGTATTTT.

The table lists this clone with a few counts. The CDR3 DNA follows: TGTGCCAGCAGCCAAGATAGGGGGGGGCGGAGGGAGCTGTTTTTT. Translated: CASSQDRGGRRELFF. The chain links TRBV4-2 to TRBJ2-2; TRBD2 might be the D (7 bases). Trimming removed 0 bases at V and 9 bases at J, with 14 bases between. CDR1 and CDR2 (germline): LGHNA, YNFKEQ. This CDR3 region has 15 residues.

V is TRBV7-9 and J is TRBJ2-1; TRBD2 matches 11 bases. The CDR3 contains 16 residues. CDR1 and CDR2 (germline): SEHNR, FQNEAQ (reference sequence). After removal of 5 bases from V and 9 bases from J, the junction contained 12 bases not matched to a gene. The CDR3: CASSPLAGGREGEQFF. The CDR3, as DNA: TGTGCCAGCAGCCCTTTAGCGGGGGGGCGAGAGGGTGAGCAGTTCTTC. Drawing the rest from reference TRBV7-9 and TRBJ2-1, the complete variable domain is DTGVSQNPRHKITKRGQNVTFRCDPISEHNRLYWYRQTLGQGPEFLTYFQNEAQLEKSRLLSDRFSAERPKGSFSTLEIQRTEQGDSAMYLCASSPLAGGREGEQFFGPGTRLTVL.

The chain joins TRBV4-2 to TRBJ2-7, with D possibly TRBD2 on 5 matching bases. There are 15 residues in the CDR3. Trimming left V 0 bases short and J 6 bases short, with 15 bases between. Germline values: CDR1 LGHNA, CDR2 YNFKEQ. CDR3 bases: TGTGCCAGCAGCCAAGAGCGGGTAGGTACGCGCGAGCAGTACTTC. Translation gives CASSQERVGTREQYF.

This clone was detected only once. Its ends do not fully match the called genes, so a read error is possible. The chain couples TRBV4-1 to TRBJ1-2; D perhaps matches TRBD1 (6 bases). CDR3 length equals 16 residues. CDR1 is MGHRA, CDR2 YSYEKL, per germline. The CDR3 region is CASSQEPGTKLYRYTF. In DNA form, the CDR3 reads TGCGCCAGCAGCCAAGAACCCGGGACAAAGCTCTATCGCTACACCTTC.

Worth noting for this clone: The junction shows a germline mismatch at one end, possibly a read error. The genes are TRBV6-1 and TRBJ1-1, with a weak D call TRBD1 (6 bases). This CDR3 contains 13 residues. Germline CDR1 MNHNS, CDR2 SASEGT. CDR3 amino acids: CAISESSDSEAFF. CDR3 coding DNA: TGTGCCATCAGTGAGTCCTCGGACAGCGAAGCTTTCTTT.

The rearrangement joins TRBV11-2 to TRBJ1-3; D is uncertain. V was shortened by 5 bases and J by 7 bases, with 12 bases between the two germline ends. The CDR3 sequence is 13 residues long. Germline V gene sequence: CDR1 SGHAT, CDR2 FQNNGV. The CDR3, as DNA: TGTGCCAGCAGCGGGGTGAGGTCGAACACCATATATTTT. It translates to CASSGVRSNTIYF.

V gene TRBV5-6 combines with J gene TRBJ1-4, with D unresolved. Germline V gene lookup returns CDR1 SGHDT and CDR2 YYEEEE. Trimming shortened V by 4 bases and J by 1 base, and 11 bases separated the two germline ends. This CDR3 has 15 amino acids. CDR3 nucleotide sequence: TGTGCCAGCAGCCAGTCGACGGGAACTAATGAAAAACTGTTTTTT. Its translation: CASSQSTGTNEKLFF.

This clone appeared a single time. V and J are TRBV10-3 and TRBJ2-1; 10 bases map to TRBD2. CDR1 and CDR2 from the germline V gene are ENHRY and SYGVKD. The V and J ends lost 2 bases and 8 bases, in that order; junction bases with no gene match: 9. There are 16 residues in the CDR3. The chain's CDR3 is CAISERLPSGRHEQFF. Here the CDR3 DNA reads TGTGCCATCAGTGAGAGGCTCCCTAGCGGGAGACATGAGCAGTTCTTC.

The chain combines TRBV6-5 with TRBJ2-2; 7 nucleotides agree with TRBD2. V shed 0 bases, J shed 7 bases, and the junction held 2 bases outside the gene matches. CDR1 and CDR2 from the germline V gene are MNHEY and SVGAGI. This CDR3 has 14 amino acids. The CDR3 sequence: CASSYSGEGGELFF. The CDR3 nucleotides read TGTGCCAGCAGTTACTCGGGGGAGGGCGGGGAGCTGTTTTTT.

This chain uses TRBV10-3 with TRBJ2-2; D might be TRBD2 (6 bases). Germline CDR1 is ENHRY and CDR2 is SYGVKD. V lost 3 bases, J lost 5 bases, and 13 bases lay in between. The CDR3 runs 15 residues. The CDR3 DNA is TGTGCCATCAGTGAAGAGGGACTCCCAACCGGGGAGCTGTTTTTT. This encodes CAISEEGLPTGELFF.

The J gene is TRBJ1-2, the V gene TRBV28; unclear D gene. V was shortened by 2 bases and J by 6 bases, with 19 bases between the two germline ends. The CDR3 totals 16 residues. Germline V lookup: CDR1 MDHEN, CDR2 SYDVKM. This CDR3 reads CASSLVTTRKLNGYTF. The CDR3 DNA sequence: TGTGCCAGCAGTTTAGTGACGACTAGAAAATTAAATGGCTACACCTTC.

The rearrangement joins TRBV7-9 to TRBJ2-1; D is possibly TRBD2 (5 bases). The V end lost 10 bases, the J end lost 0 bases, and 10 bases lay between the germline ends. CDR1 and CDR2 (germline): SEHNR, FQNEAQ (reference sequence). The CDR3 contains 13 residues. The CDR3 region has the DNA TGTGCCATCACGGGAAGCTCCTACAATGAGCAGTTCTTC. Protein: CAITGSSYNEQFF. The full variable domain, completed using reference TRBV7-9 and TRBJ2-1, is DTGVSQNPRHKITKRGQNVTFRCDPISEHNRLYWYRQTLGQGPEFLTYFQNEAQLEKSRLLSDRFSAERPKGSFSTLEIQRTEQGDSAMYLCAITGSSYNEQFFGPGTRLTVL.

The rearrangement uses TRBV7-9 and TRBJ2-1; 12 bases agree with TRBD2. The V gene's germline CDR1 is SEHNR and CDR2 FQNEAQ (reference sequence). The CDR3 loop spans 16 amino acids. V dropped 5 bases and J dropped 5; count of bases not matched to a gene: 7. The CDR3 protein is CASSQTSGSLDNEQFF. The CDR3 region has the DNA TGTGCCAGCAGCCAGACTAGCGGGAGCTTGGACAATGAGCAGTTCTTC.

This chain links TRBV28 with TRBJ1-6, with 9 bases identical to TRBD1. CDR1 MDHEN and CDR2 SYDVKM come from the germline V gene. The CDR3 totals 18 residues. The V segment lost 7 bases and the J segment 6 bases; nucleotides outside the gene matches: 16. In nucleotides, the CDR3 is TGTGCCAGCACGACTGGGACAGGGTTTGAGCTGGGTAATTCACCCCTCCACTTT. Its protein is CASTTGTGFELGNSPLHF.

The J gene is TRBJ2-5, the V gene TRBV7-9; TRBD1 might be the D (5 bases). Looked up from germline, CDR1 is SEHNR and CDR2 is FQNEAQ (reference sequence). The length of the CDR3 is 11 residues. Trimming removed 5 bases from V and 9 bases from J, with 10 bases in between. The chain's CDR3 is CASSPQGAQYF. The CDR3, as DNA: TGTGCCAGCAGCCCCCAAGGGGCCCAGTACTTC.

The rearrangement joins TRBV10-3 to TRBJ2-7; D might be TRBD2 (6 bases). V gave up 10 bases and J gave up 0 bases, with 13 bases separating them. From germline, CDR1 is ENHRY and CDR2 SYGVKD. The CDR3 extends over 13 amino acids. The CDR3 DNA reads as TGTGCCACCCGGGACTTCTCCTCCTACGAGCAGTACTTC. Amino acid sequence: CATRDFSSYEQYF.

DNA for the CDR3: TGTGCCATCAGTGAGGTAGGGCCGACCCAGTACTTC. This codes for CAISEVGPTQYF. The chain uses TRBV10-3 and TRBJ2-5, with unresolved D. The V end lost 2 bases, the J end lost 7 bases, and 8 bases lay between the germline ends. Germline values: CDR1 ENHRY, CDR2 SYGVKD. The CDR3 has 12 residues.

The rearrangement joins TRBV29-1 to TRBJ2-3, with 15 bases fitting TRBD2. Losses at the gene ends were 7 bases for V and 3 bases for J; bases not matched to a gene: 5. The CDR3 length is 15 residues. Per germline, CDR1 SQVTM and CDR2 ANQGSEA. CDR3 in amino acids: CSARGTSGGTDTQYF. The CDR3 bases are TGCAGCGCCCGCGGGACTAGCGGGGGGACAGATACGCAGTATTTT.

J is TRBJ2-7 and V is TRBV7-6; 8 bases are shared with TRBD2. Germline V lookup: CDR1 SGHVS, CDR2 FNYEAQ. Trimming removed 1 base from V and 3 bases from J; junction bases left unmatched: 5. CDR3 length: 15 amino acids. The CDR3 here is CASSLESGSIYEQYF. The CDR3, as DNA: TGTGCCAGCAGCTTAGAAAGCGGGAGTATCTACGAGCAGTACTTC.